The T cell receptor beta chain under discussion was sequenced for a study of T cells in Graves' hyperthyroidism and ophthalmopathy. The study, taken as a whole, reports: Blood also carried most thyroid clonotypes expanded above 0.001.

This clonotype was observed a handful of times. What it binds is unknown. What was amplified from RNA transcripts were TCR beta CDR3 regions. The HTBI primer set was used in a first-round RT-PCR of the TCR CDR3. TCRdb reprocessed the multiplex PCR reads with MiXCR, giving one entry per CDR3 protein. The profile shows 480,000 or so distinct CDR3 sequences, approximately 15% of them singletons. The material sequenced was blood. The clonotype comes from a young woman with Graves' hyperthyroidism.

The CDR3 here is CASSQSLNQPQHF. The DNA for the CDR3 is TGTGCCAGCAGTCAATCCCTCAATCAGCCCCAGCATTTT. The chain employs TRBV6-1 and TRBJ1-5; D not certain. With 5 bases removed from V and 3 bases from J, the gap between germline ends came to 8 bases. Germline assignment: CDR1 MNHNS and CDR2 SASEGT. The length of the CDR3 is 13 residues.